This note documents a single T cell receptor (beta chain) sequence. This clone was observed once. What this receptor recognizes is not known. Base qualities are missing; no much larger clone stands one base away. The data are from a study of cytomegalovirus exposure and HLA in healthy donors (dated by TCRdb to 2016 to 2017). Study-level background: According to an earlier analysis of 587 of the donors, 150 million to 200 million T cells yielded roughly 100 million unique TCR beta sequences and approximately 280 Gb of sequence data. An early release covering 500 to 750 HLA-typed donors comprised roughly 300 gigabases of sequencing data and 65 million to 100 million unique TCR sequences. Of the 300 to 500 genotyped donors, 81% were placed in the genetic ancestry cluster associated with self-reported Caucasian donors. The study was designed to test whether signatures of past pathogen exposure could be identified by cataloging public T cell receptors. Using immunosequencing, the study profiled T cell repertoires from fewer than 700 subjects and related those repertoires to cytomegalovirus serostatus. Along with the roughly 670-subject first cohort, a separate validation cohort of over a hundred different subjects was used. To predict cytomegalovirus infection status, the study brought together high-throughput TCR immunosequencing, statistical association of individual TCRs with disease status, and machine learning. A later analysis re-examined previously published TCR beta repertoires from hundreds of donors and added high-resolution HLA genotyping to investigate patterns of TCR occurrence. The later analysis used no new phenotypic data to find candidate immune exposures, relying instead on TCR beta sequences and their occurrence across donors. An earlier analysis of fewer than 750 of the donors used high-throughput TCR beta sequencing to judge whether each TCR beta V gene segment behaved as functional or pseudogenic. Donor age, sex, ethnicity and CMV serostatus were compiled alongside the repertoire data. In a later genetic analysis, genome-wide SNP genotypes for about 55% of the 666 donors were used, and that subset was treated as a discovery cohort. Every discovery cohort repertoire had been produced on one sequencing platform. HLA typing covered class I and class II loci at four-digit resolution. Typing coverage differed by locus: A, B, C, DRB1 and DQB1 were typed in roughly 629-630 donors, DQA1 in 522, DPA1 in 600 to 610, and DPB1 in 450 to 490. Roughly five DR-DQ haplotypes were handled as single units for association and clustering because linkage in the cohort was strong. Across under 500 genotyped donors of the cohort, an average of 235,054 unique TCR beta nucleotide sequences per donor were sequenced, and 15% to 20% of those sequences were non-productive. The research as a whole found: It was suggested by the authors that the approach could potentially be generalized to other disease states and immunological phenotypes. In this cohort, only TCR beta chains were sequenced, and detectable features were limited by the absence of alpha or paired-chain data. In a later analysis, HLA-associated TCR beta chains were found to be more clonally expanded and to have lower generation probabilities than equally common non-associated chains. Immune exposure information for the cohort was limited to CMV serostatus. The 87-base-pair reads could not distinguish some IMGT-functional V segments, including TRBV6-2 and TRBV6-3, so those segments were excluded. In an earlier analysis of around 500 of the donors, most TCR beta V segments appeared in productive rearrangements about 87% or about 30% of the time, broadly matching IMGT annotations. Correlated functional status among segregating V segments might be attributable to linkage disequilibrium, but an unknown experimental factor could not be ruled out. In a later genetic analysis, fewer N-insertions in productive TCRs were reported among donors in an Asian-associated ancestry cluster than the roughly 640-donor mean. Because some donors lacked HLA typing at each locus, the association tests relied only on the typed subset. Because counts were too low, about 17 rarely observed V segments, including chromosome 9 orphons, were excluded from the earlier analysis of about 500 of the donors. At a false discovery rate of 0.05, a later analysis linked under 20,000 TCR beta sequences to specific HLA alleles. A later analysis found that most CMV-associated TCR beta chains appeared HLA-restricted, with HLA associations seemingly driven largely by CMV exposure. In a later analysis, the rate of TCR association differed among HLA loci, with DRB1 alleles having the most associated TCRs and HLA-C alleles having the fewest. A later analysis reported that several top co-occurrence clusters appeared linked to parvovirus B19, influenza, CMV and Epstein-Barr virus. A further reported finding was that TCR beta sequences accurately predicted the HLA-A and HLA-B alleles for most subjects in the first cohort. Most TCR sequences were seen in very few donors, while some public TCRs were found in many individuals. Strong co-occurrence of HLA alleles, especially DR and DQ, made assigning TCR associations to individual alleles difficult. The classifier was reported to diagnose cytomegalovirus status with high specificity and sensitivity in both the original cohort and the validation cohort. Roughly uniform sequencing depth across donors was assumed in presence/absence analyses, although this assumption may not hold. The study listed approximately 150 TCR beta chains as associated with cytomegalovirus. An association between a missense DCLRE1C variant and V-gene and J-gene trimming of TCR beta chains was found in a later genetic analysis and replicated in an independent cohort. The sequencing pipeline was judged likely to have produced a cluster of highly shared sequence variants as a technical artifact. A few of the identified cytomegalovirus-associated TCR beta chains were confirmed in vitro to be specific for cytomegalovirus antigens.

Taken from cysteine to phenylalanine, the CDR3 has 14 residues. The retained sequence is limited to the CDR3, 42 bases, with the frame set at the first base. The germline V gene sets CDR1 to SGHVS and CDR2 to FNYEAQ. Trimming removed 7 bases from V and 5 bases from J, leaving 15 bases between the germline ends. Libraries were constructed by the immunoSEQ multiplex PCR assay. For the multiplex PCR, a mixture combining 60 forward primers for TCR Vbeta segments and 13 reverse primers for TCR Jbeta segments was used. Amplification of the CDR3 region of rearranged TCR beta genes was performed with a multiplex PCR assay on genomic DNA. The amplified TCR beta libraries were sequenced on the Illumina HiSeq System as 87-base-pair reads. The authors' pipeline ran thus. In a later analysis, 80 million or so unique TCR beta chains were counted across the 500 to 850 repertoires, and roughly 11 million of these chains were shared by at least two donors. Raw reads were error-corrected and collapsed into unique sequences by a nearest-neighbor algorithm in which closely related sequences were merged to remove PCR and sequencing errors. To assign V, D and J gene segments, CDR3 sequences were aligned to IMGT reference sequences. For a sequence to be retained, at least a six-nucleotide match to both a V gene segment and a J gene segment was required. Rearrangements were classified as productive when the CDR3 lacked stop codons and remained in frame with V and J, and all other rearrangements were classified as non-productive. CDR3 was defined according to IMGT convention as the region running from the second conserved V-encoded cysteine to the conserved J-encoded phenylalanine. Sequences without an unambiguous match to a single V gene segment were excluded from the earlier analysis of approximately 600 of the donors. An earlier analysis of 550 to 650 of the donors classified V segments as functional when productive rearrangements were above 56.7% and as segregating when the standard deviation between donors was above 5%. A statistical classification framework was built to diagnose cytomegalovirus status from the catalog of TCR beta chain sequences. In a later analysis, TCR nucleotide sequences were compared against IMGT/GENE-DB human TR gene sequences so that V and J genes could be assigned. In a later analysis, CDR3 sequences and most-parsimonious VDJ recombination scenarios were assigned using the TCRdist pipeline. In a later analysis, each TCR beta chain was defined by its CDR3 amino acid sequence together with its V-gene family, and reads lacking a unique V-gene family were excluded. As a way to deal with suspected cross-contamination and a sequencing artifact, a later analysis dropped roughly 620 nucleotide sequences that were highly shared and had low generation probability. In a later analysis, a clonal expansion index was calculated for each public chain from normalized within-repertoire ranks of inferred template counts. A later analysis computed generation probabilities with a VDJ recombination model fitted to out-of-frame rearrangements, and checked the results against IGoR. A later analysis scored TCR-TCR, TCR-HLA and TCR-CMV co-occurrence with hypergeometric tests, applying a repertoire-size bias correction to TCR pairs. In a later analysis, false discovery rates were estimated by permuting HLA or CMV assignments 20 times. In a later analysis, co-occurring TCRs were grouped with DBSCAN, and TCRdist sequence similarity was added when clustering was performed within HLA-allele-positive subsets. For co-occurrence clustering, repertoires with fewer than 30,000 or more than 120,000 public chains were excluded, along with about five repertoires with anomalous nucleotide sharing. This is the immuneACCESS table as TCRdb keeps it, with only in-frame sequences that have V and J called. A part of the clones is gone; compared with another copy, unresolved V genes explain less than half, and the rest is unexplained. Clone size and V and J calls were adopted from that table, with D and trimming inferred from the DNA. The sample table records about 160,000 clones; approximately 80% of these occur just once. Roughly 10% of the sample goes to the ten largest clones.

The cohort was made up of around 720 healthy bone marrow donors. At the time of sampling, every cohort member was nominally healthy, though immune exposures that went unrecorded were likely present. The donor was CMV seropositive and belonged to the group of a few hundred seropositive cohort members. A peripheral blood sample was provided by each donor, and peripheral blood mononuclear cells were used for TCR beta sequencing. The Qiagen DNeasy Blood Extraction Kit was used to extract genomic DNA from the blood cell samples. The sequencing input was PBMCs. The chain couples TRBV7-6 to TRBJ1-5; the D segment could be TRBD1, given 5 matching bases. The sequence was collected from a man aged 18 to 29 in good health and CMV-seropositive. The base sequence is TGTGCCAGCAACACAAGGGGCACGGATCAGCCCCAGCATTTT. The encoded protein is CASNTRGTDQPQHF.